This is a list of T cell receptor beta chains from one sample in a study of cytotoxic CD8 clonotypes in ibrutinib-treated CLL. This table comes from immunoSEQ multiplex PCR, and its TCRdb copy is limited to in-frame clones, with some not included. The sample holds a few hundred thousand clones, roughly two thirds seen once. This sample comprised PBMCs, obtained after 36 months of ibrutinib treatment. The receptors derive from a human donor with chronic lymphocytic leukemia. Each CDR3 is given with its conserved first and last residue. The D gene is left open where the match is weak. For some rows the clone size is stated as once, few or many, or as a class when expanded; others skip it.

TRBD1,TRBJ1-6,TRBV4-1,.,TGCGCCAGCAGCCATCTTAAAGGGACAGGGGGAAATTATAATTCACCCCTCCACTTT,CASSHLKGTGGNYNSPLHF
.,TRBJ2-2,TRBV7-9,few,TGTGCCAGCAGCTTGGGGTCAAGTACCGGGGAGCTGTTTTTT,CASSLGSSTGELFF
.,TRBJ1-5,TRBV29-1,.,TGCAGCGTTGAGGACCCCGGGGGGAATCAGCCCCAGCATTTT,CSVEDPGGNQPQHF
.,TRBJ2-1,TRBV25-1,.,TGTGCCAGCAGTGTGGCGGATGAGCAGTTCTTC,CASSVADEQFF
.,TRBJ2-4,TRBV7-3,.,TGTGCCAGCAGCTCGACAGTATCCCAGGGCAAAAACATTCAGTACTTC,CASSSTVSQGKNIQYF
.,TRBJ2-3,TRBV5-1,once,TGCGCCAGCAGCTTGGACGCGTCGGGGGAAGATACGCAGTATTTT,CASSLDASGEDTQYF
.,TRBJ1-2,TRBV11-2,.,TGTGCCAGCAGCTTAGCCGGGGTAGGAAGCTATGGCTACACCTTC,CASSLAGVGSYGYTF
TRBD1,TRBJ1-2,TRBV5-1,.,TGCGCCAGCAGCTCTAGGGGGCGAGTAGGAGGCTACACCTTC,CASSSRGRVGGYTF
.,TRBJ2-3,TRBV7-9,.,TGTGCCAGCAGCCACCCGGGGGCAGGGTGGGTTATGGATACGCAGTATTTT,CASSHPGAGWVMDTQYF
.,TRBJ2-7,TRBV10-3,.,TGTGCCATCAGTGAGAAGGACCTGGAGCAGTACTTC,CAISEKDLEQYF
.,TRBJ1-4,TRBV2,.,TGTGCCAGCAGTGAGGTTCAGAAACTGTTTTTT,CASSEVQKLFF
.,TRBJ2-1,TRBV7-7,.,TGTGCCAGCAGCCGACAAACAGTAGCGCCGAGCTCCTACAATGAGCAGTTCTTC,CASSRQTVAPSSYNEQFF
.,TRBJ2-7,TRBV4-2,.,TGTGCCAGCAGCCTTGGGGAAGCCTACGAGCAGTACTTC,CASSLGEAYEQYF
.,TRBJ1-6,TRBV5-1,few,TGCGCCAGCAGCTTGGGACAGACGACTCCTTCCTATAATTCACCCCTCCACTTT,CASSLGQTTPSYNSPLHF
.,TRBJ1-2,TRBV6-5,.,TGTGCCAGCAGCCGGGGTGCTGGAGCTAACTATGGCTACACCTTC,CASSRGAGANYGYTF
.,TRBJ2-1,TRBV7-9,.,.,CASSFGAGSYNEQFF
.,TRBJ1-5,TRBV30,few,TGTGCCTGGAGTGGAGAGTTGGGGGGGAGCCAGCCCCAGCATTTT,CAWSGELGGSQPQHF
.,TRBJ1-1,TRBV6-5,.,TGTGCCAGCAGTTTCAACAAGTTCCGGAGGACTGAAGCTTTCTTT,CASSFNKFRRTEAFF
.,TRBJ2-1,TRBV7-9,few,TGTGCCAGCAGAGTGAGACTAGTACTTTCCTACAATGAGCAGTTCTTC,CASRVRLVLSYNEQFF
.,TRBJ1-4,TRBV5-6,.,TGTGCCAGCAGCTCGCGAGCTGGGGAAAAACTGTTTTTT,CASSSRAGEKLFF
TRBD2,TRBJ2-5,TRBV4-1,.,TGCGCCAGCAGCCAACTTTATAGCGGGAGAGACCAGTACTTC,CASSQLYSGRDQYF
.,TRBJ1-2,TRBV6-5,.,TGTGCCAGCAGTTACGCAGGGAGCGGCTATGGCTACACCTTC,CASSYAGSGYGYTF
TRBD2,TRBJ2-2,TRBV5-1,.,TGCGCCAGCAGCTTGGTTCTAGCGGGTCCCGGGGAGCTGTTTTTT,CASSLVLAGPGELFF
.,TRBJ2-7,TRBV7-9,once,TGTGCCAGCAGCCTGAGTTCAGCGGGGACAGCAAGCTACGAGCAGTACTTC,CASSLSSAGTASYEQYF
.,TRBJ2-5,TRBV6-1,.,TGTGCCAGCAGTGACTGGGACGGAGAGACCCAGTACTTC,CASSDWDGETQYF
TRBD2,TRBJ2-3,TRBV27,.,TGTGCCAGCCGGCGCCCTCTAGCGGGGGGTTCAGATACGCAGTATTTT,CASRRPLAGGSDTQYF
.,TRBJ1-1,TRBV15,.,TGTGCCACCAGCAGACTCGGGGGAAGAGGGACTGAAGCTTTCTTT,CATSRLGGRGTEAFF
TRBD1,TRBJ1-2,TRBV4-1,few,TGCGCCAGCAGCCAGGACAGGCATGTCGACTATGGCTACACCTTC,CASSQDRHVDYGYTF
TRBD1,TRBJ1-5,TRBV7-8,.,TGTGCCAGCAGCTCCCAGACAGGGAATCAGCCCCAGCATTTT,CASSSQTGNQPQHF
TRBD1,TRBJ2-7,TRBV4-2,.,TGTGCCAGCAGCCAAGATGACAGGGGACACTACGAGCAGTACTTC,CASSQDDRGHYEQYF
.,TRBJ1-2,TRBV29-1,.,TGCAGCGTCGACTCATCCAAAATCGAGGACGGTGCTAACTATGGCTACACCTTC,CSVDSSKIEDGANYGYTF
TRBD1,TRBJ2-1,TRBV27,.,TGTGCCAGCACCCCGGGACAGGGTTTGGGTGGCTACAATGAGCAGTTCTTC,CASTPGQGLGGYNEQFF
.,TRBJ2-7,TRBV5-1,.,TGCGCCAGCACCCCTGTTCCCCTGGAGTTCTCCTACGAGCAGTACTTC,CASTPVPLEFSYEQYF
.,TRBJ1-2,TRBV7-2,.,TGTGCCAGCAGCAAAGTGGGTAGCTATGGCTACACCTTC,CASSKVGSYGYTF
TRBD2,TRBJ2-4,TRBV28,once,TGTGCCAGCAGTCCCCGACTAGCGGGAGTTAAAAACATTCAGTACTTC,CASSPRLAGVKNIQYF
TRBD2,TRBJ2-5,TRBV13,.,TGTGCCAGCAGCTTCACGACTAGCGGGATAGAAGAGACCCAGTACTTC,CASSFTTSGIEETQYF
.,TRBJ2-5,TRBV6-6,.,TGTGCCAGCAGTTACGGTGGGGCAGCCACGGAAGAGACCCAGTACTTC,CASSYGGAATEETQYF
.,TRBJ2-5,TRBV11-3,few,TGTGCCAGCAGCTCCCCCCTCGGAGAGACCCAGTACTTC,CASSSPLGETQYF
TRBD2,TRBJ2-7,TRBV15,.,TGTGCCACCAGCAGAGATAGGTCTAGCGGGGCTCAGTACTTC,CATSRDRSSGAQYF
TRBD1,TRBJ2-7,TRBV6-1,.,TGTGCCAGCAGTTCGGACAGGTACTCCTACGAGCAGTACTTC,CASSSDRYSYEQYF
.,TRBJ1-2,TRBV6-5,.,TGTGCCAGCAGTCTGATCGGATGGGACGCAGGGGGCTACACCTTC,CASSLIGWDAGGYTF
TRBD1,TRBJ1-6,TRBV5-4,.,TGTGCCAGCCCAGGGGGTCATAATTCACCCCTCCACTTT,CASPGGHNSPLHF
TRBD1,TRBJ2-3,TRBV5-1,.,TGCGCCAGCAGCTTGGCCGACAGGGACACAGATACGCAGTATTTT,CASSLADRDTDTQYF
TRBD1,TRBJ1-2,TRBV7-3,.,TGTGCCAGCAGCGTGGGGACAGGGGATGGCTACACCTTC,CASSVGTGDGYTF
TRBD2,TRBJ2-6,TRBV29-1,.,TGCAGCGTTCTGACTAGCGGGCCTTATCCCTCTGGGGCCAACGTCCTGACTTTC,CSVLTSGPYPSGANVLTF